A single sample is the source of the 3 T cell receptor beta chains below, sequenced in a study of blood T cell repertoires in COVID-19. Some clones are missing from TCRdb's copy, which holds only in-frame ones; the method was immunoSEQ multiplex PCR. The table records more than 85,000 clones, 81% of them present only once. The sequenced material came from peripheral blood. Receptors originate from a woman aged 70-85 years with acute or convalescent COVID-19.

This clone was counted a single time. The chain uses TRBV9 and TRBJ1-5, with 8 positions matching TRBD1. The germline gives CDR1 SGDLS, CDR2 YYNGEE. Germline trimming cut 4 bases from V and 2 bases from J; bases unmatched to any gene: 5. The CDR3 has 15 amino acids. CDR3 region: CASSTGQGGNQPQHF. CDR3 nucleotide sequence: TGTGCCAGCAGCACTGGACAGGGCGGCAATCAGCCCCAGCATTTT.

Notes on this clone: One end of the junction varies from germline; a read error may be responsible. The chain carries TRBV2 and TRBJ1-6; D is uncertain. The length of the CDR3 is 14 residues. Germline CDR1 SNHLY, CDR2 FYNNEI. This chain's CDR3 is CASSDSGYNSPLHF. The DNA of the CDR3 is TGTGCCAGCAGTGATTCCGGGTATAATTCACCCCTCCATTTT.

The chain couples TRBV6-1 to TRBJ2-7, with a weak D call TRBD1 (5 bases). The germline V and J ends were trimmed by 3 bases and 6 bases, with 12 bases remaining between them. Germline V CDR1 and CDR2: MNHNS, SASEGT. The CDR3 extends over 13 amino acids. CDR3 DNA sequence: TGTGCCAGCAGTGACGGCAGGGTCGGCGAGCAGTACTTC. Translating gives CASSDGRVGEQYF.